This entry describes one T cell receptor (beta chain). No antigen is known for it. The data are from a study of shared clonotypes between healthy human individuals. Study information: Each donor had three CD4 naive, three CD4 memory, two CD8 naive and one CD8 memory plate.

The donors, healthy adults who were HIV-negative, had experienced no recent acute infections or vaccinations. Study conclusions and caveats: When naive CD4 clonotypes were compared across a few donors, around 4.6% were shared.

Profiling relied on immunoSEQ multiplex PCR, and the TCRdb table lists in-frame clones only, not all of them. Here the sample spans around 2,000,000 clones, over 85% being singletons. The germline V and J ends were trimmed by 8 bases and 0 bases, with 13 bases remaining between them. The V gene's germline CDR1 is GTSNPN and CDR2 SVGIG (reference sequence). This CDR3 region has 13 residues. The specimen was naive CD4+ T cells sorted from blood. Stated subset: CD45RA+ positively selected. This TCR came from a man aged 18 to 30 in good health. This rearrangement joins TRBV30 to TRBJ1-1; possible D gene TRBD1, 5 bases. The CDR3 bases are TGTGCCCGCCGCCAGGGTATGAACACTGAAGCTTTCTTT. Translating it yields CARRQGMNTEAFF.